These T cell receptor beta chains were read from a single sample in a study of T cells expressing NK-cell markers. TCRdb re-called the 5' RACE reads and gives one entry per CDR3 protein, without DNA. The specimen's table records 300,000 to 450,000 distinct CDR3 sequences. The sequenced sample consisted of blood T cells: a sorted CD56 or NKG2C T cell subset, CD4+ or CD8+ T cells, or bulk PBMC T cells (not recorded which). Receptors originate from a man aged 18 to 69 in good health. Both conserved end residues are part of each CDR3. Fields, in order: J gene, V gene, CDR3 protein.

J gene: TRBJ2-5; V gene: TRBV2; CDR3 protein: CASSQHAGQGETQYF
J gene: TRBJ2-1; V gene: TRBV7-9; CDR3 protein: CASSRDLVYNEQFF
J gene: TRBJ2-5; V gene: TRBV27; CDR3 protein: CASSPRGWGSQETQYF
J gene: TRBJ2-5; V gene: TRBV7-9; CDR3 protein: CASSSDRLQETQYF
J gene: TRBJ2-3; V gene: TRBV20-1; CDR3 protein: CSAGLAGGHSTDTQYF
J gene: TRBJ2-1; V gene: TRBV15; CDR3 protein: CATSRDRRGIYNEQFF
J gene: TRBJ2-5; V gene: TRBV6-5; CDR3 protein: CASSYPVTTGTGSQETQYF
J gene: TRBJ2-1; V gene: TRBV9; CDR3 protein: CASSRLVDEQFF
J gene: TRBJ2-7; V gene: TRBV7-3; CDR3 protein: CASSSGGMGGYEQYF
J gene: TRBJ1-2; V gene: TRBV3-1; CDR3 protein: CASSQEDRVGYGYTF
J gene: TRBJ2-7; V gene: TRBV7-2; CDR3 protein: CASSPTRELEQYF
J gene: TRBJ1-5; V gene: TRBV21-1; CDR3 protein: CASRLTGLNRPQHF
J gene: TRBJ2-7; V gene: TRBV27; CDR3 protein: CASSPRWDRSYEQYF
J gene: TRBJ2-7; V gene: TRBV7-9; CDR3 protein: CASSVPGQVYEQYF
J gene: TRBJ2-1; V gene: TRBV30; CDR3 protein: CAWRGAGALIEQFF
J gene: TRBJ1-4; V gene: TRBV18; CDR3 protein: CASSRASLGLSEKLFF
J gene: TRBJ2-2; V gene: TRBV6-6; CDR3 protein: CASSYPGVGELFF
J gene: TRBJ1-1; V gene: TRBV7-8; CDR3 protein: CASSLLRVGTEAFF
J gene: TRBJ1-6; V gene: TRBV20-1; CDR3 protein: CSARAGGTMGSPLHF
J gene: TRBJ1-1; V gene: TRBV24-1; CDR3 protein: CATSDLKDDMNTEAFF
J gene: TRBJ1-4; V gene: TRBV15; CDR3 protein: CATSRVAPGGKLFF
J gene: TRBJ1-5; V gene: TRBV15; CDR3 protein: CATSRDQKGPQHF
J gene: TRBJ2-4; V gene: TRBV5-8; CDR3 protein: CASSLGTVSKNIQYF
J gene: TRBJ1-4; V gene: TRBV6-1; CDR3 protein: CASSRTTDATNEKLFF
J gene: TRBJ2-1; V gene: TRBV12-3/TRBV12-4; CDR3 protein: CASSLQPGLAGGPGSHEQFF
J gene: TRBJ2-3; V gene: TRBV20-1; CDR3 protein: CSASGARGTTDTQYF
J gene: TRBJ1-4; V gene: TRBV19; CDR3 protein: CATSRDWGIEKLFF
J gene: TRBJ2-3; V gene: TRBV3-1; CDR3 protein: CASSQDGTSRDTQYF
J gene: TRBJ2-3; V gene: TRBV15; CDR3 protein: CATSRAILDGDTQYF
J gene: TRBJ2-7; V gene: TRBV19; CDR3 protein: CASSILGGEQYF
J gene: TRBJ2-3; V gene: TRBV6-5; CDR3 protein: CASSSGVLGTQYF